The rows below give T cell receptor beta chains drawn from one sample of a study of blood T cell repertoires in COVID-19. Sequencing was performed with immunoSEQ multiplex PCR; in TCRdb, only in-frame clones are kept and a portion is missing. The sample shows 330,000 or so clones, around nine tenths of them seen only once. Sequencing input: peripheral blood. The receptors shown here come from a woman aged 55-69 years with COVID-19, enrolled during active disease. CDR3s include the opening cysteine and the closing phenylalanine or tryptophan. The order of the fields is V gene, J gene, D gene, clone size, CDR3 DNA, CDR3 protein. A D gene is named only where the DNA matches it firmly. Expanded clones get a size class; other rows say once, few or many, or leave the size out.

>TRBV5-8|TRBJ1-6|NA|NA
TGTGCCAGCAGCTTTCGAGGGAATTCACCCCTCCACTTT
CASSFRGNSPLHF
>TRBV12-5|TRBJ1-6|NA|NA
TGTGCTAGTGGTTTGGTCCCTCCACCCCTCCACTTT
CASGLVPPPLHF
>TRBV6-5|TRBJ2-5|NA|NA
TGTGCCAGCAGCGACCGAGGGGGATACCAAGAGACCCAGTACTTC
CASSDRGGYQETQYF
>TRBV6-5|TRBJ1-2|TRBD1|NA
TGTGCCAGCAGGCCGCGACAGGGCTGGGGTGGCTACACCTTC
CASRPRQGWGGYTF
>TRBV14|TRBJ1-2|NA|NA
TGTGCCAGCAGCCGGGCTTCGGGAAACCACTATGGCTACACCTTC
CASSRASGNHYGYTF
>TRBV7-3|TRBJ2-3|TRBD2|NA
TGTGCCAGCAGCTTGTTAGCGGGGGTGGCAGATACGCAGTATTTT
CASSLLAGVADTQYF
>TRBV19|TRBJ2-2|NA|NA
TGTGCCAGTAGTAGGGGGGATGAAGCCGGGGAGCTGTTTTTT
CASSRGDEAGELFF
>TRBV6-4|TRBJ2-3|TRBD1|once
TGTGCCAGCAGTCGACAGGGGTCGGCAGATACGCAGTATTTT
CASSRQGSADTQYF
>TRBV3-1/TRBV3-2|TRBJ1-1|NA|NA
TGTGCCAGCAGCCTCCAGGGTATGGGGAACACTGAAGCTTTCTTT
CASSLQGMGNTEAFF
>TRBV6-4|TRBJ2-5|NA|NA
TGTGCCAGCAGCAGGGATCTCCAAGAGACCCAGTACTTC
CASSRDLQETQYF
>TRBV5-4|TRBJ1-1|TRBD1|NA
TGTGCCAGCAGCTTGGACAGGGGAACCCTGGGGGACACTGAAGCTTTCTTT
CASSLDRGTLGDTEAFF
>TRBV5-6|TRBJ2-3|NA|NA
TGTGCCAGCAGCGTACAGGGCACAGATACGCAGTATTTT
CASSVQGTDTQYF
>TRBV5-6|TRBJ2-3|NA|NA
TGTGCCAGCAGCGAGCGCGATACGCAGTATTTT
CASSERDTQYF
>TRBV19|TRBJ2-7|NA|NA
TGTGCCAGTACCCCCCTCGAGGTCTTGGCCAACGAGCAGTACTTC
CASTPLEVLANEQYF
>TRBV3-1/TRBV3-2|TRBJ2-3|NA|NA
TGTGCCAGCAGCCACCGGGGGTTGCAGTATTTT
CASSHRGLQYF
>TRBV7-2|TRBJ1-2|NA|NA
TGTGCCAGCAGCCGGACAGCTAACTATGGCTACACCTTC
CASSRTANYGYTF
>TRBV19|TRBJ1-5|TRBD1|NA
TGTGCCAGTAGTCCCCCGGGACAGCCCCTCGGAGTCAGCAATCAGCCCCAGCATTTT
CASSPPGQPLGVSNQPQHF
>TRBV5-6|TRBJ2-5|NA|NA
TGTGCCAGCAGCTACCGCGGGGAAGAGACCCAGTACTTC
CASSYRGEETQYF
>TRBV19|TRBJ2-3|NA|NA
TGTGCCAGTCAAAATATCGCAGGCACAGATACGCAGTATTTT
CASQNIAGTDTQYF
>TRBV10-2|TRBJ1-3|NA|NA
TGCGCCAGCAGTGAGTCGACTGGCCCAGCCATATATTTT
CASSESTGPAIYF
>TRBV15|TRBJ1-3|NA|NA
TGTGCCACCAGCAACCCGGTCTCTGGAAACACCATATATTTT
CATSNPVSGNTIYF
>TRBV27|TRBJ1-1|TRBD1|NA
TGTGCCAGCACCGCAACAGGGGGCACTGAAGCTTTCTTT
CASTATGGTEAFF
>TRBV25-1|TRBJ2-7|TRBD2|NA
TGTGCCAGCAGTAGCGGGGGGGCCTCCTACGAGCAGTACTTC
CASSSGGASYEQYF
>TRBV7-2|TRBJ1-1|NA|NA
TGTGCCAGCAGCTCTGACAGGTACACTGAAGCTTTCTTT
CASSSDRYTEAFF
>TRBV27|TRBJ1-2|NA|NA
TGTGCCAGCAGTTTAGATGGACTCTATGGCTACACCTTC
CASSLDGLYGYTF
>TRBV2|TRBJ2-3|NA|NA
TGTGCCAGCAGTTACACGGGGTTGGGAGATACGCAGTATTTT
CASSYTGLGDTQYF
>TRBV3-1/TRBV3-2|TRBJ2-7|TRBD1|NA
TGTGCCAGCAGCCAAGCCGGGACAGGGGAGTACGAGCAGTACTTC
CASSQAGTGEYEQYF
>TRBV28|TRBJ1-1|NA|NA
TGTGCCAGCAGTCACCCCAACTTATCTGAAGCTTTCTTT
CASSHPNLSEAFF
>TRBV7-3|TRBJ1-2|TRBD1|once
TGTGCCAGCAGCTCCTACAGGGGATCCGAAAATGGCTACACCTTC
CASSSYRGSENGYTF
>TRBV5-1|TRBJ1-2|NA|NA
TGCGCCAGCAGCCGGACAGTCACGGGGGGCTATGGCTACACCTTC
CASSRTVTGGYGYTF
>TRBV15|TRBJ1-1|TRBD1|NA
TGTGCCACCAGCAATCAACAGGGGAGCCGCACTGAAGCTTTCTTT
CATSNQQGSRTEAFF
>TRBV6-2/TRBV6-3|TRBJ1-1|NA|NA
TGTGCCAGCAGTACCGGACAGAGGGCGGCTTTCTTT
CASSTGQRAAFF
>TRBV18|TRBJ2-7|NA|once
TGTGCCAGCTCACCCTCGGACGGGGGATACGAGCAGTACTTC
CASSPSDGGYEQYF
>TRBV5-1|TRBJ2-3|NA|once
TGCGCCAGCAGCTTCACCGGGACCGGGGGTGATACGCAGTATTTT
CASSFTGTGGDTQYF
>TRBV3-1/TRBV3-2|TRBJ2-7|NA|NA
TGTGCCAGCAGCCAAGGGTCAGGGAAGCACGAGCAGTACTTC
CASSQGSGKHEQYF
>TRBV6-5|TRBJ2-4|TRBD2|NA
TGTGCCTCGGCGGGGGGCCTAAACATTCAGTACTTC
CASAGGLNIQYF
>TRBV3-1/TRBV3-2|TRBJ1-2|NA|few
TGTGCCAGCAGCCCGCGTAACAGAGACTATGGCTACACCTTC
CASSPRNRDYGYTF
>TRBV5-1|TRBJ1-6|NA|NA
TGCGCCAGCAGTTTCGGAGGTAATTCACCCCTCCACTTT
CASSFGGNSPLHF
>TRBV5-1|TRBJ2-7|NA|NA
TGCGCCAGCAGCATTAGTCCGAGCTCCTACGAGCAGTACTTC
CASSISPSSYEQYF
>TRBV5-1|TRBJ2-5|TRBD1|NA
TGCGCCAGCAGCTCCCAGGGACAGGGGGCTTCCGAGACCCAGTACTTC
CASSSQGQGASETQYF
>TRBV29-1|TRBJ1-1|NA|once
TGCAGCGTCCGGCCGGGCACTGAAGCTTTCTTT
CSVRPGTEAFF
>TRBV5-4|TRBJ2-5|NA|NA
TGTGCCAGCAGCTTGGCCCTCGGGGAGACCCAGTACTTC
CASSLALGETQYF
>TRBV7-6|TRBJ1-1|NA|few
TGTGCCAGCAGCTTAGGAGGGGGACGGATGATGTTAACAGCTTTCTTT
CASSLGGGRMMLTAFF
>TRBV6-5|TRBJ1-5|NA|NA
TGTGCCAGCCGCAATAGTGGACAGAAGAATCAGCCCCAGCATTTT
CASRNSGQKNQPQHF
>TRBV18|TRBJ2-1|TRBD2|NA
TGTGCCAGCTCACCACGGGGCGGGGGTTCCTACAATGAGCAGTTCTTC
CASSPRGGGSYNEQFF
>TRBV19|TRBJ1-3|NA|few
TGTGCCAGTAGTGACATAGACAGCTCTGGAAACACCATATATTTT
CASSDIDSSGNTIYF
>TRBV19|TRBJ1-1|NA|NA
TGTGCCAGTCGGAGGTCCCGCACTGAAGCTTTCTTT
CASRRSRTEAFF
>TRBV5-8|TRBJ1-2|NA|NA
TGTGCCAGCAGCTTGGACAGGATTTATGGCTACACCTTC
CASSLDRIYGYTF
>TRBV5-1|TRBJ1-3|NA|NA
TGCGCCAGCAGCTTGGGGCCGGGTTCCGGAAACACCATATATTTT
CASSLGPGSGNTIYF
>TRBV18|TRBJ2-3|TRBD2|NA
TGTGCCAGCTCACCTCTAGCGGGGGGGAACACAGATACGCAGTATTTT
CASSPLAGGNTDTQYF